This record looks at one T cell receptor beta chain sequence and its context. Its matching antigen is unknown. Clones were sequenced by immunoSEQ multiplex PCR, and TCRdb holds only the in-frame ones, with some missing. The data hold 35,000 to 50,000 clones, with approximately 80% observed a single time. Single viable CD3+CD4+CD8-CD45RO+ cells were sorted as the memory CD4+ T cells. CD4+ T cells were isolated by positive magnetic selection. This sample stems from a study of memory CD4+ T cells and cytomegalovirus serostatus. Notes on the study in general: The CMV-associated TCR signature appears largely within the CD4+ memory repertoire.

V lost 6 bases to trimming and J lost 4 bases, with 14 bases between them. CDR3 size: 14 residues. Germline lookup yields CDR1 SGHNT and CDR2 YYREEE (reference sequence). The sequencing sample was made of memory CD4+ T cells from blood. The source of this sequence is an adult in good health and CMV-seronegative. The J gene is TRBJ1-3, the V gene TRBV5-4; D gene ambiguous. The CDR3 region has the DNA TGTGCCAGCACGACCAAGGAAGGAGGAAACACCATATATTTT. Its translation is CASTTKEGGNTIYF. Full variable domain (missing parts from reference TRBV5-4 and TRBJ1-3): ETGVTQSPTHLIKTRGQQVTLRCSSQSGHNTVSWYQQALGQGPQFIFQYYREEENGRGNFPPRFSGLQFPNYSSELNVNALELDDSALYLCASTTKEGGNTIYFGEGSWLTVV.